The rows below give T cell receptor beta chains drawn from one sample of a study of Ad26.COV2.S vaccination and SARS-CoV-2 variants. Measured with immunoSEQ multiplex PCR; TCRdb has only the in-frame clones, and not every one. The table includes 290,000 or so clones, around 87% detected once. The sequenced sample was peripheral blood, obtained in a trial of Ad26.COV2.S vaccine versus placebo. These TCRs come from a person aged 18-65 years who received the Ad26.COV2.S COVID-19 vaccine or a placebo. Each CDR3 is given with its conserved first and last residue. Fields, in order: CDR3 protein, J gene, V gene, clone size. Not all rows give a size; the values are once, few, many and, for expanded clones, a class.

CDR3aa: CASSSADAYEQYF
j_gene: TRBJ2-7
v_gene: TRBV6-5
abundance: once

CDR3aa: CASSQDQRRETQYF
j_gene: TRBJ2-5
v_gene: TRBV3-1/TRBV3-2
abundance: -

CDR3aa: CASTVQGGTEAFF
j_gene: TRBJ1-1
v_gene: TRBV7-9
abundance: -

CDR3aa: CASSFSGRREQYF
j_gene: TRBJ2-7
v_gene: TRBV28
abundance: -

CDR3aa: CASSLGLQETQYF
j_gene: TRBJ2-5
v_gene: TRBV4-1
abundance: few

CDR3aa: CASSRRFRDRDENEKLFF
j_gene: TRBJ1-4
v_gene: TRBV5-6
abundance: -

CDR3aa: CASSKQGGGYTF
j_gene: TRBJ1-2
v_gene: TRBV5-8
abundance: -

CDR3aa: CASSADRGINTEAFF
j_gene: TRBJ1-1
v_gene: TRBV5-6
abundance: -

CDR3aa: CASSWGRGFYEQYF
j_gene: TRBJ2-7
v_gene: TRBV5-4
abundance: -

CDR3aa: CASSRGENTEAFF
j_gene: TRBJ1-1
v_gene: TRBV18
abundance: -

CDR3aa: CASSLDNTGELFF
j_gene: TRBJ2-2
v_gene: TRBV5-1
abundance: -

CDR3aa: CSVIMGQWGRGYTF
j_gene: TRBJ1-2
v_gene: TRBV29-1
abundance: -

CDR3aa: CASSPHPVQGVGGYTF
j_gene: TRBJ1-2
v_gene: TRBV3-1/TRBV3-2
abundance: -

CDR3aa: CATSDSRRAPQETQYF
j_gene: TRBJ2-5
v_gene: TRBV24-1
abundance: -

CDR3aa: CASSLDSLNTEAFF
j_gene: TRBJ1-1
v_gene: TRBV5-1
abundance: few

CDR3aa: CASSSGVKGTEAFF
j_gene: TRBJ1-1
v_gene: TRBV2
abundance: -

CDR3aa: CASGLGTANTGELFF
j_gene: TRBJ2-2
v_gene: TRBV12-5
abundance: -

CDR3aa: CASIEAPEGAFF
j_gene: TRBJ1-1
v_gene: TRBV19
abundance: few

CDR3aa: CASSVGQGNYNEQFF
j_gene: TRBJ2-1
v_gene: TRBV9
abundance: -

CDR3aa: CASSSGLGQPQHF
j_gene: TRBJ1-5
v_gene: TRBV6-5
abundance: -

CDR3aa: CASSLRGGLNEQYF
j_gene: TRBJ2-7
v_gene: TRBV6-2/TRBV6-3
abundance: -

CDR3aa: CASSPQTGGFNSPLHF
j_gene: TRBJ1-6
v_gene: TRBV9
abundance: -

CDR3aa: CASIRRQGLTEAFF
j_gene: TRBJ1-1
v_gene: TRBV6-5
abundance: -

CDR3aa: CASSVGRTASTDTQYF
j_gene: TRBJ2-3
v_gene: TRBV9
abundance: -

CDR3aa: CASSQGNSNQPQHF
j_gene: TRBJ1-5
v_gene: TRBV4-3
abundance: few

CDR3aa: CASSLNPYGYTF
j_gene: TRBJ1-2
v_gene: TRBV12-3/TRBV12-4
abundance: once

CDR3aa: CASSLGGGAGPYGYTF
j_gene: TRBJ1-2
v_gene: TRBV11-2
abundance: once

CDR3aa: CASSNQGSNSPLHF
j_gene: TRBJ1-6
v_gene: TRBV3-1/TRBV3-2
abundance: -

CDR3aa: CASSLGGLALLNEQFF
j_gene: TRBJ2-1
v_gene: TRBV5-1
abundance: once

CDR3aa: CASSYAGTSGDFYEQYF
j_gene: TRBJ2-7
v_gene: TRBV4-1
abundance: -

CDR3aa: CASSPGTGFLPQHF
j_gene: TRBJ1-5
v_gene: TRBV6-2/TRBV6-3
abundance: -

CDR3aa: CATSPGTSGSTDTQYF
j_gene: TRBJ2-3
v_gene: TRBV15
abundance: -

CDR3aa: CASSESQGARTEAFF
j_gene: TRBJ1-1
v_gene: TRBV10-2
abundance: -

CDR3aa: CASSQLTGENYNEQFF
j_gene: TRBJ2-1
v_gene: TRBV5-4
abundance: -

CDR3aa: CASSWGGQIEQYF
j_gene: TRBJ2-7
v_gene: TRBV7-8
abundance: -

CDR3aa: CASSISGGGSGTDTQYF
j_gene: TRBJ2-3
v_gene: TRBV7-3
abundance: -

CDR3aa: CASSFGGKSDTQYF
j_gene: TRBJ2-3
v_gene: TRBV6-5
abundance: once

CDR3aa: CASSIGDSAYEQYF
j_gene: TRBJ2-7
v_gene: TRBV5-4
abundance: -

CDR3aa: CASSQAPRGPSSYNSPLHF
j_gene: TRBJ1-6
v_gene: TRBV4-3
abundance: -

CDR3aa: CASSTLGEQFF
j_gene: TRBJ2-1
v_gene: TRBV27
abundance: -

CDR3aa: CASSSQGAANTGELFF
j_gene: TRBJ2-2
v_gene: TRBV7-6
abundance: once

CDR3aa: CASSPRPLNEKLFF
j_gene: TRBJ1-4
v_gene: TRBV5-1
abundance: -

CDR3aa: CASSSAHRGVTEAFF
j_gene: TRBJ1-1
v_gene: TRBV6-5
abundance: -

CDR3aa: CASSPQVDSTEQYF
j_gene: TRBJ2-7
v_gene: TRBV7-2
abundance: -

CDR3aa: CASSLEPDYSPLHF
j_gene: TRBJ1-6
v_gene: TRBV7-2
abundance: few

CDR3aa: CASSPGLAGGGGFF
j_gene: TRBJ2-1
v_gene: TRBV7-8
abundance: -

CDR3aa: CASSLLTEAFF
j_gene: TRBJ1-1
v_gene: TRBV28
abundance: -

CDR3aa: CSAKQGWTQYF
j_gene: TRBJ2-5
v_gene: TRBV20-1
abundance: -

CDR3aa: CASSRQGRGGYTF
j_gene: TRBJ1-2
v_gene: TRBV5-6
abundance: -

CDR3aa: CASSTGLAGPEETQYF
j_gene: TRBJ2-5
v_gene: TRBV11-3
abundance: -

CDR3aa: CAWSVGDRGLRGNQPQHF
j_gene: TRBJ1-5
v_gene: TRBV30
abundance: -

CDR3aa: CASSPTGPPYNEQFF
j_gene: TRBJ2-1
v_gene: TRBV18
abundance: -

CDR3aa: CASSIGLSAANYGYTF
j_gene: TRBJ1-2
v_gene: TRBV19
abundance: -

CDR3aa: CASSQDVGAATDTQYF
j_gene: TRBJ2-3
v_gene: TRBV3-1/TRBV3-2
abundance: -